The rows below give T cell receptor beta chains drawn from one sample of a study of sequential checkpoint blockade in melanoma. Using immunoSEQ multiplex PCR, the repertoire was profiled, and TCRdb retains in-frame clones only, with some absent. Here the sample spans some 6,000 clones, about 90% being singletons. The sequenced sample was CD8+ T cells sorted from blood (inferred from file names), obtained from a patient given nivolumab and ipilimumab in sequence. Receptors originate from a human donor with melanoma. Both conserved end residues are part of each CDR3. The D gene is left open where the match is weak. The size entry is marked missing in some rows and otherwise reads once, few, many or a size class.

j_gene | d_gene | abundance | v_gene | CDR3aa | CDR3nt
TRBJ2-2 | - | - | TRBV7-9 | CASSWIRGDTGELFF | TGTGCCAGCAGCTGGATCAGGGGGGACACCGGGGAGCTGTTTTTT
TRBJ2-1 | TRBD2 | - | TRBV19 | CASSTTSGAYNEQFF | TGTGCCAGTAGTACCACTAGCGGGGCCTACAATGAGCAGTTCTTC
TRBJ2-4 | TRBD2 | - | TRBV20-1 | CSARGEGIQYF | TGCAGTGCTCGAGGGGAGGGCATTCAGTACTTC
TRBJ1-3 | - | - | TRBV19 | CASSIQVYSGNTIYF | TGTGCCAGTAGTATCCAGGTCTACAGCGGAAACACCATATATTTT
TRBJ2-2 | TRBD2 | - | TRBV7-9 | CASQSGSWTGELFF | TGTGCCAGCCAGAGCGGGAGTTGGACCGGGGAGCTGTTTTTT
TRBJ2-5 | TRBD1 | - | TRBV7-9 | CASSLVTGGQETQYF | TGTGCCAGCAGCTTAGTAACAGGGGGGCAGGAGACCCAGTACTTC
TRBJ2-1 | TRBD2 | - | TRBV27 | CVAGVGNNEQFF | TGTGTGGCGGGGGTAGGAAACAATGAGCAGTTCTTC
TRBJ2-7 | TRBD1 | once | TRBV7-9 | CASSGGAGTGGDEQYF | TGTGCCAGCAGCGGGGGCGCCGGGACAGGGGGCGACGAGCAGTACTTC
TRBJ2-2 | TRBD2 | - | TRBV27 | CASSLRTSGSGELFF | TGTGCCAGCAGTTTGCGTACTAGCGGTTCCGGGGAGCTGTTTTTT
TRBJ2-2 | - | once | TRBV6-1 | CASSDSETGELFF | TGTGCCAGCAGTGACAGTGAAACCGGGGAGCTGTTTTTT
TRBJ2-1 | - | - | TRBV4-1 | CASSQGGLGQFF | TGCGCCAGCAGCCAAGGTGGACTGGGGCAGTTCTTC
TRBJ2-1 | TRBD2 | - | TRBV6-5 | CASSVAGSYNEQFF | TGTGCCAGCAGCGTAGCGGGATCGTACAATGAGCAGTTCTTC
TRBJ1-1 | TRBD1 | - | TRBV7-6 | CASSYEQGSTEAFF | TGTGCCAGCAGCTACGAACAGGGGAGCACTGAAGCTTTCTTT
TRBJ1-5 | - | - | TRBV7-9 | CASSSVSGSNQPQHF | TGTGCCAGCAGCTCCGTCTCGGGTAGCAATCAGCCCCAGCATTTT